This T cell receptor beta chain was sequenced in a study of T-cell memory formation after mild COVID-19. Study overall: There were largely donor-specific TCR clusters.

CDR1 SNHLY and CDR2 FYNNEI come from the germline V gene. The germline V and J ends were trimmed by 1 base and 0 bases, with 9 bases remaining between them. This CDR3 contains 15 residues. Study-wide results and limits: Clones from the second wave (peaking day 37) had unconfirmed SARS-CoV-2 specificity.

The table lists this clonotype with a few counts. Antigen unknown. TCRdb reprocessed the 5' RACE reads via MiXCR and lists one record per CDR3 protein. The sample has approximately 350,000 distinct CDR3 sequences, over 10% seen once. The specimen sequenced was PBMCs or a T cell subset sorted from them (not recorded which). The origin of this receptor is a man in his late teens or twenties who had mild COVID-19 (a few samples of this study predate the infection). Cell type and time point are not known. The chain has TRBV2 and TRBJ1-1; D ambiguous. The CDR3 loop reads CASSEDVGMNTEAFF. The CDR3 DNA follows: TGTGCCAGCAGTGAAGATGTGGGCATGAACACTGAAGCTTTCTTT.